This is a list of T cell receptor beta chains from one sample in a study of radiation and T cells in renal cell carcinoma. The data were produced by immunoSEQ multiplex PCR, yet TCRdb's version contains in-frame clones alone and is incomplete. The sample contains about 150,000 clones, 75% to 90% of which appear only once. The starting material was blood, obtained from a patient whose treatment included radiotherapy and nephrectomy. The receptors were sampled from a woman in her forties or fifties with renal cell carcinoma. CDR3s leave out the opening cysteine and the closing phenylalanine or tryptophan.

J gene: TRBJ2-3
V gene: TRBV30
CDR3 protein: AWEAGGDRIDTQY

J gene: TRBJ2-1
V gene: TRBV9
CDR3 protein: ASSVVSTGNEQF

J gene: TRBJ2-7
V gene: TRBV4-3
CDR3 protein: ASSQVQGGYYEQY

J gene: TRBJ1-1
V gene: TRBV20-1
CDR3 protein: SAARGWEAF

J gene: TRBJ2-3
V gene: TRBV5-4
CDR3 protein: ASSRDRGVDTQY

J gene: TRBJ2-1
V gene: TRBV5-1
CDR3 protein: ASSTNPTEGDEQF

J gene: TRBJ1-5
V gene: TRBV19
CDR3 protein: ASSIRQGVRNQPQH

J gene: TRBJ2-7
V gene: TRBV7-8
CDR3 protein: ASSFLAGESSEQY

J gene: TRBJ2-3
V gene: TRBV25-1
CDR3 protein: ASSERGSPSTDTQY

J gene: TRBJ1-6
V gene: TRBV19
CDR3 protein: ASSMFGGESSPLH

J gene: TRBJ2-7
V gene: TRBV6-1
CDR3 protein: ASSEVGGLTSYEQY

J gene: TRBJ2-7
V gene: TRBV19
CDR3 protein: ASSINWGSNEQY

J gene: TRBJ2-7
V gene: TRBV28
CDR3 protein: ASSSQGLRPYEQY

J gene: TRBJ2-5
V gene: TRBV9
CDR3 protein: ASSVGWGEETQY

J gene: TRBJ2-5
V gene: TRBV27
CDR3 protein: ASSLGETQY

J gene: TRBJ2-5
V gene: TRBV19
CDR3 protein: ASSRGQDQETQY

J gene: TRBJ1-5
V gene: TRBV2
CDR3 protein: ASRGRDRVDQPQH

J gene: TRBJ2-1
V gene: TRBV4-3
CDR3 protein: ASSQTGLAGNEQF

J gene: TRBJ2-7
V gene: TRBV6-4
CDR3 protein: ASSGPGQGSYEQY

J gene: TRBJ1-6
V gene: TRBV30
CDR3 protein: AWDKGANNSPLH

J gene: TRBJ1-1
V gene: TRBV6-6
CDR3 protein: ASSYMNTEAF

J gene: TRBJ2-1
V gene: TRBV4-1
CDR3 protein: ASSQEAEAYNEQF

J gene: TRBJ2-3
V gene: TRBV18
CDR3 protein: ASSPTQSTSTDTQY

J gene: TRBJ2-7
V gene: TRBV5-1
CDR3 protein: ASSLDGGTASEQY

J gene: TRBJ1-1
V gene: TRBV7-8
CDR3 protein: ASSQQGDGTEAF

J gene: TRBJ2-5
V gene: TRBV2
CDR3 protein: ASSGDSGETQY

J gene: TRBJ1-2
V gene: TRBV9
CDR3 protein: ASSANRDNGYT